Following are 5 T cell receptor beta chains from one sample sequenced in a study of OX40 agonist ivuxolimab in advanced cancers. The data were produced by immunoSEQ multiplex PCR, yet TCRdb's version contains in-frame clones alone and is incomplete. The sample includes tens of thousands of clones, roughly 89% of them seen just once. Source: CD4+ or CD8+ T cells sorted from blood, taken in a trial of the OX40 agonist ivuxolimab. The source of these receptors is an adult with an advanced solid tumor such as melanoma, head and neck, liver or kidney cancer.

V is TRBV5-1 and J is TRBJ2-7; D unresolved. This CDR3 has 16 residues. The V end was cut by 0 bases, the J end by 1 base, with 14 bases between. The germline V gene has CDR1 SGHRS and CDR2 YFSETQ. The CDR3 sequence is CASSLDTLEPSYEQYF. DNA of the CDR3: TGCGCCAGCAGCTTGGACACCCTAGAACCTTCCTACGAGCAGTACTTC.

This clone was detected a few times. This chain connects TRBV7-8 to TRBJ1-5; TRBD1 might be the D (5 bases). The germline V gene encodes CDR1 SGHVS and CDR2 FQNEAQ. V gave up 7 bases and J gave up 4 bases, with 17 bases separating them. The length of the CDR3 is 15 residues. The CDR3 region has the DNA TGTGCCAGCATCCAAGGGGCAGGTGGGAATCAGCCCCAGCATTTT. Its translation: CASIQGAGGNQPQHF.

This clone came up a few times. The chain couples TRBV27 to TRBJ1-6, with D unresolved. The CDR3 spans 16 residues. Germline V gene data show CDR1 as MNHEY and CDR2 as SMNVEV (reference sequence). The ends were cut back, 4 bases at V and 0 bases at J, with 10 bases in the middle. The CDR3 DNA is TGTGCCAGCAGTTCCAGGACCCTCTCCTATAATTCACCCCTCCACTTT. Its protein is CASSSRTLSYNSPLHF.

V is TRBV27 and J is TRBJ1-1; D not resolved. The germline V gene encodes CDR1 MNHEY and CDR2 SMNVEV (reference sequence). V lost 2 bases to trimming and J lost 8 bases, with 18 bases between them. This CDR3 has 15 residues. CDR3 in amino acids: CASSLSPSPIGEAFF. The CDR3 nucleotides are TGTGCCAGCAGTTTAAGCCCGAGTCCGATCGGCGAAGCTTTCTTT.

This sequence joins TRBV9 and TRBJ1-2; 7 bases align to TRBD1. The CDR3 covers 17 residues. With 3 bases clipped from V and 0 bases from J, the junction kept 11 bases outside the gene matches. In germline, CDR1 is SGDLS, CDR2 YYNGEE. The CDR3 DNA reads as TGTGCCAGCAGCGGACCGGGCAGGGACAGTGCTAACTATGGCTACACCTTC. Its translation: CASSGPGRDSANYGYTF. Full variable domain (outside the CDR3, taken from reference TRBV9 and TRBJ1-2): DSGVTQTPKHLITATGQRVTLRCSPRSGDLSVYWYQQSLDQGLQFLIQYYNGEERAKGNILERFSAQQFPDLHSELNLSSLELGDSALYFCASSGPGRDSANYGYTFGSGTRLTVV.